The 16 T cell receptor beta chains reported below all come from one sample, sequenced in a study of cytomegalovirus exposure and HLA in healthy donors. With 60 Vbeta and 13 Jbeta primers, the PCR was carried out. Some clones are missing from TCRdb's copy, which holds only in-frame ones; the method was immunoSEQ multiplex PCR. The table records about 98,000 clones, approximately 80% of them present only once. The sample taken for sequencing was PBMCs. The receptors stem from a female donor in good health and CMV-seropositive.

This clone is a singleton in its sample. The V call is TRBV6-1, the J call TRBJ2-7, with TRBD1 as a possible D gene (6 bases). V lost 10 bases, J lost 5 bases, and 15 bases lay in between. The CDR3 is made up of 12 amino acids. Germline V CDR1 and CDR2: MNHNS, SASEGT. CDR3 sequence: CATSQQGNEQYF. The CDR3 DNA sequence: TGTGCCACCTCACAACAGGGAAACGAGCAGTACTTC.

V and J are TRBV5-6 and TRBJ2-7; 8 bases map to TRBD2. J gave up 4 bases and V 0 bases, and 6 bases lay outside the gene matches. Germline V lookup: CDR1 SGHDT, CDR2 YYEEEE. This CDR3 has 15 amino acids. This CDR3 reads CASSLAGGGLYEQYF. The CDR3 DNA reads TGTGCCAGCAGCTTGGCGGGCGGGGGGTTATACGAGCAGTACTTC.

The V gene is TRBV11-2, the J gene TRBJ2-7, with 10 bases matching TRBD2. CDR1 is SGHAT, CDR2 FQNNGV, per germline. Trimming cost V 1 base and J 6 bases; bases outside gene matches: 15. The CDR3 totals 18 residues. CDR3 sequence reads: CASSLALLAGVTTGEQYF. CDR3 coding DNA: TGTGCCAGCAGCTTAGCTCTGCTAGCGGGAGTCACAACGGGCGAGCAGTACTTC.

The V and J genes are TRBV2 and TRBJ2-1; the D gene is possibly TRBD2 (5 bases). Germline V gene lookup returns CDR1 SNHLY and CDR2 FYNNEI. The CDR3 has 14 amino acids. Deletions cut 10 bases from V and 2 bases from J, with 15 bases between. This chain's CDR3 is CAITGLKAYNEQFF. The DNA for the CDR3 is TGTGCCATCACCGGACTCAAAGCCTACAATGAGCAGTTCTTC.

This chain uses TRBV7-2 with TRBJ2-5; 9 bases align to TRBD1. J lost 4 bases, V lost 4 bases, and 7 bases had no gene match. Germline V lookup: CDR1 SGHTA, CDR2 FQGNSA. The CDR3 has 15 residues. DNA of the CDR3: TGTGCCAGCAGCTGGGCCGGGACAGGGAGAGAGACCCAGTACTTC. It encodes CASSWAGTGRETQYF.

This clone was found a few times. The rearrangement joins TRBV9 to TRBJ1-1, with TRBD1 as a possible D gene (5 bases). This CDR3 is 12 amino acids long. Trimming stripped 4 bases from V and 5 bases from J, with 9 bases between. CDR1 is SGDLS, CDR2 YYNGEE, per germline. CDR3 protein: CASSSGGTEAFF. CDR3 in DNA: TGTGCCAGCAGCTCGGGGGGGACTGAAGCTTTCTTT.

The chain carries TRBV6-5 and TRBJ1-1; D is uncertain. Germline CDR1 reads MNHEY; CDR2 reads SVGAGI. This CDR3 comprises 12 residues. V was pared by 6 bases and J by 3 bases, with 8 bases between. CDR3 region: CASRSVDTEAFF. CDR3 DNA: TGTGCCAGCAGGTCGGTCGACACTGAAGCTTTCTTT.

This sequence joins TRBV19 and TRBJ2-2, with 12 bases matching TRBD2. Trimming removed 7 bases from V and 4 bases from J; junction bases left unmatched: 4. The CDR3 loop spans 15 amino acids. Per germline, CDR1 LNHDA and CDR2 SQIVND (reference sequence). The CDR3 protein is CASTTLAGGTGELFF. As DNA, the CDR3 is TGTGCCAGTACTACACTAGCGGGAGGCACCGGGGAGCTGTTTTTT.

This sequence joins TRBV11-2 and TRBJ1-2, with TRBD1 identical over 7 bases. The J segment lost 0 bases and the V segment lost 5 bases, leaving 6 bases of the junction unmatched. Germline loops: CDR1 SGHAT, CDR2 FQNNGV. The CDR3 runs 15 residues. CDR3 bases: TGTGCCAGCAGCAATTACAGGGGATCTAACTATGGCTACACCTTC. Translating it yields CASSNYRGSNYGYTF.

This CDR3 reads CASSRLQSLGTDTQYF. The CDR3 DNA reads as TGTGCCAGCAGCCGACTACAGAGCTTGGGCACAGATACGCAGTATTTT. J is TRBJ2-3 and V is TRBV5-8, with D perhaps TRBD2 (5 bases). The CDR3 extends over 16 amino acids. The V end lost 4 bases, the J end lost 1 base, and 16 bases lay between the germline ends. The germline gives CDR1 SGHTS, CDR2 YDEGEE.

The V and J genes are TRBV6-5 and TRBJ1-1; 8 bases match TRBD1. Germline CDR1 MNHEY, CDR2 SVGAGI. The CDR3 sequence is 15 residues long. V shed 4 bases, J shed 4 bases, and the junction held 8 bases outside the gene matches. CDR3 DNA sequence: TGTGCCAGCAGTTTCGGGCGGACAGGGACCACTGAAGCTTTCTTT. Translating gives CASSFGRTGTTEAFF.

The V gene is TRBV29-1, the J gene TRBJ1-1; the D gene is possibly TRBD1 (6 bases). The germline gives CDR1 SQVTM, CDR2 ANQGSEA. Trimming took off 6 bases at V and 0 bases at J, with 14 bases between the two ends. The CDR3 sequence is 14 residues long. The CDR3 bases are TGCAGCGTATCTAGGACAGCCATGAACACTGAAGCTTTCTTT. Translating it yields CSVSRTAMNTEAFF.

The V and J genes are TRBV6-5 and TRBJ1-2, with D possibly matching TRBD1 (6 bases). The length of the CDR3 is 12 residues. Trimming removed 5 bases at V and 4 bases at J, with 8 bases between. Germline V gene lookup returns CDR1 MNHEY and CDR2 SVGAGI. The DNA of the CDR3 is TGTGCCAGCAGTAAACAGGGCTATGGCTACACCTTC. Protein product: CASSKQGYGYTF.

The rearrangement joins TRBV6-5 to TRBJ1-2; 7 nucleotides line up with TRBD1. J lost 0 bases, V lost 6 bases, and 4 bases had no gene match. The CDR3 has 14 amino acids. Per the germline V gene, CDR1 is MNHEY and CDR2 is SVGAGI. In DNA form, the CDR3 reads TGTGCCAGCAGGTACAGGGGAACTAACTATGGCTACACCTTC. It is translated as CASRYRGTNYGYTF.

This clone was detected only once. This chain connects TRBV13 to TRBJ1-1; the D is unclear. This CDR3 has 16 amino acids. Trimming took off 3 bases at V and 4 bases at J, with 18 bases between the two ends. Per the germline V gene, CDR1 is PRHDT and CDR2 is FYEKMQ (reference sequence). The CDR3 DNA follows: TGTGCCAGCAGCTTGGCGGGAACCGGGGTGGGCACTGAAGCTTTCTTT. Translation: CASSLAGTGVGTEAFF.

The V call is TRBV9, the J call TRBJ1-1; D may be TRBD1 (5 bases). The germline CDR1 and CDR2 sequences are SGDLS and YYNGEE. The CDR3 sequence is 14 residues long. The V end lost 0 bases, the J end lost 9 bases, and 15 bases lay between the germline ends. In DNA, the CDR3 is TGTGCCAGCAGCGTAGACTCCCGCCAGGGTAAAGCTTTCTTT. Protein product: CASSVDSRQGKAFF.